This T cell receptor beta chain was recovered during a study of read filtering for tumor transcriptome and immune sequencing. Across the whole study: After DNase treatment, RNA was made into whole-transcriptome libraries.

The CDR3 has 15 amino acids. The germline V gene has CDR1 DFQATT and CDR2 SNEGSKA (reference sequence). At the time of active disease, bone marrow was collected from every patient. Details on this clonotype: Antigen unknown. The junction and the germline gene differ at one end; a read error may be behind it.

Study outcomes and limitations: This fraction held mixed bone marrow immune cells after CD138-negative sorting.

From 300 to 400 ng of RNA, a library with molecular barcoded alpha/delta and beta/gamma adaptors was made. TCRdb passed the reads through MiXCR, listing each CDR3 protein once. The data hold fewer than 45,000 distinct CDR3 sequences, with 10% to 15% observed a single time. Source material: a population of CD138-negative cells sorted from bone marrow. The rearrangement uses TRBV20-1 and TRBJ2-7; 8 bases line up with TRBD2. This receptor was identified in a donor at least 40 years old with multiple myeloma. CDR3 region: CSAREGGGGPSGQYF. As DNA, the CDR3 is TGCAGTGCCAGAGAGGGAGGCGGGGGGCCGTCCGGGCAGTACTTC.